This TCR beta chain was profiled in a study of cytomegalovirus exposure and HLA in healthy donors (TCRdb year 2017). General notes on the study: The 550 to 750 repertoires of the first cohort and the 110 or so validation repertoires were produced on the same platform, according to a later analysis. High-throughput TCR immunosequencing, statistical association of individual TCRs with disease status, and machine learning were combined to predict cytomegalovirus infection status. Along with the roughly 670-subject first cohort, a separate validation cohort of over 90 different subjects was used. The study aimed to test whether cataloging public T cell receptors could reveal signatures of past pathogen exposure. General study outcomes and caveats: The study listed approximately 150 TCR beta chains as associated with cytomegalovirus. In vitro tests confirmed that a few of the cytomegalovirus-associated TCR beta chains recognize cytomegalovirus antigens. Cytomegalovirus status was reported to be diagnosed by the classifier with high specificity and sensitivity in both the original and validation cohorts. The authors suggested that the approach could potentially be generalized to other disease states and immunological phenotypes. While some public TCRs were present in many individuals, most TCR sequences turned up only very rarely across donors. A later analysis lacked HLA typing for the validation cohort, so it scored co-occurrence in that cohort across all 120 or so repertoires. In a later analysis, TCRs clustered in the first cohort were found to also tend to co-occur in the approximately 110 validation repertoires, with approximately 95% of cluster scores above 0.

Separate from the approximately 700-subject first cohort, the validation cohort of 95 to 150 subjects was the group to which the donors belonged. On this clone itself: The antigen it recognizes is unknown. No much larger clonotype is one base removed from it; base qualities were not supplied.

To prepare the library, the immunoSEQ multiplex PCR assay was applied. The paper's data handling went like this. A statistical classification framework was developed to diagnose cytomegalovirus status using the catalog of TCR beta chain sequences. TCRdb carries this immuneACCESS record with in-frame sequences only. Its versions omit some clonotypes, under half of them owing to an unresolved V gene in the studies checked, with the rest unexplained. V and J calls and clone size are those listed in that table; D and trimming were worked out from the DNA. The sample profile shows about 56,000 clones; around 93% of them were found once. More than 1.5% of the sample lies in the top ten. The germline V gene supplies CDR1 MRHNA and CDR2 SNTAGT. V and J are truncated by 2 bases and 8 bases respectively, leaving an intervening sequence of 11 bases. Its CDR3 holds 13 amino acids, cysteine through phenylalanine. Of all the DNA, just the CDR3 is kept, 39 bases in frame from base 1.

The chain was built from TRBV6-4 and TRBJ2-3; matching of 5 bases hints at TRBD1 as the D gene. The source is a woman aged 18-35 years in good health and CMV-seropositive. What was sequenced was PBMCs. The CDR3 protein: CASSDGVRGTQYF. The sequence in DNA is TGTGCCAGCAGTGACGGGGTAAGGGGTACGCAGTATTTT.